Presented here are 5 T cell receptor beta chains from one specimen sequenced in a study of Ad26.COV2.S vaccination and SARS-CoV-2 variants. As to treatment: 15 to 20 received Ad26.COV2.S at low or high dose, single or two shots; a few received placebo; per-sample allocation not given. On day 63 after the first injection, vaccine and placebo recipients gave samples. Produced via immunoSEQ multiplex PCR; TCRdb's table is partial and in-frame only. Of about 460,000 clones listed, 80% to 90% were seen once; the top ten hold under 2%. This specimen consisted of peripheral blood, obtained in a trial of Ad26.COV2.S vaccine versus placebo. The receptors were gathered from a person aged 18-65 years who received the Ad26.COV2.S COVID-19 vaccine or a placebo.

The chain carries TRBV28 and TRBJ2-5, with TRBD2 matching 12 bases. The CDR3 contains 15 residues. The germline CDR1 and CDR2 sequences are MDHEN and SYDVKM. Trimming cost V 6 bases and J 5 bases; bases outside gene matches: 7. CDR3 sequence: CASRKGLAGLETQYF. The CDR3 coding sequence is TGTGCCAGCAGAAAGGGACTAGCGGGTTTGGAGACCCAGTACTTC.

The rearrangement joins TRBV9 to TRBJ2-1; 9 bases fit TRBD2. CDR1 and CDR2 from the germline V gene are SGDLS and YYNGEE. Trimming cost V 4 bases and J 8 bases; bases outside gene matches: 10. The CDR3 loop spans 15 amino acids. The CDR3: CASSPGTSRRHEQFF. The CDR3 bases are TGTGCCAGCAGCCCCGGGACTAGCCGTCGCCATGAGCAGTTCTTC.

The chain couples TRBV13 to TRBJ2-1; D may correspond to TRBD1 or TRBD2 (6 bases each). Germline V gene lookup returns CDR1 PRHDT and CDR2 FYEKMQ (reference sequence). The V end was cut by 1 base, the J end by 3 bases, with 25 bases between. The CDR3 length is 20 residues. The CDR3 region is CASSLEAGQGRTGDYNEQFF. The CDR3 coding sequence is TGTGCCAGCAGCTTAGAGGCGGGGCAGGGGCGGACGGGGGACTACAATGAGCAGTTCTTC.

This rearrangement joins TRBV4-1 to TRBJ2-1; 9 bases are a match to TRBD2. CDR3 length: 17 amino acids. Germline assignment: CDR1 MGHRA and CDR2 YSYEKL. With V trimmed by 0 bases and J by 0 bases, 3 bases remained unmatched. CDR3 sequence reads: CASSQDPSGNSYNEQFF. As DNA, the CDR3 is TGCGCCAGCAGCCAAGACCCTAGCGGGAACTCCTACAATGAGCAGTTCTTC.

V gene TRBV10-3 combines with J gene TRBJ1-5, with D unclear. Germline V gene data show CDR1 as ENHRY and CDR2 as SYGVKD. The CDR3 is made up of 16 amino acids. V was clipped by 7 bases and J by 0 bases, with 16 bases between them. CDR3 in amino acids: CAITPHRFYSNQPQHF. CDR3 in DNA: TGTGCCATCACCCCACACAGATTTTATAGCAATCAGCCCCAGCATTTT.